A selection of T cell receptor beta chains follows, all from one sample in a study of T cells in Graves' hyperthyroidism and ophthalmopathy. TCRdb used MiXCR to reprocess the multiplex PCR reads, holding one entry per CDR3 protein. The sample holds 600,000 to 650,000 distinct CDR3 sequences, about a fifth seen once. Sequences were obtained from blood. The receptor source for this set is a man aged 25 to 40 with Graves' ophthalmopathy. Each CDR3 is given without its conserved first and last residue. The order of the fields is clone size, D gene, J gene, V gene, CDR3 protein. D genes are given only for firm matches. Some rows mark clone size as missing; the rest say once, few, many or name a class of expanded clone.

few,.,TRBJ1-3,TRBV30,AWSVGTISGNTIY
.,.,TRBJ1-1,TRBV28,ASSPRQAGTEAF
.,.,TRBJ2-1,TRBV19,ASSQFHATGEQF
.,.,TRBJ2-7,TRBV4-1,ASSHGANEQY
few,.,TRBJ2-7,TRBV6-5,ASSYEASAYYEQY
.,.,TRBJ2-5,TRBV28,ASRPLVQETQY
.,TRBD1,TRBJ2-7,TRBV20-1,SAKGTGGNYEQY
.,.,TRBJ2-3,TRBV6-2/TRBV6-3,ASSESSDTQY
.,TRBD2,TRBJ2-7,TRBV12-3/TRBV12-4,ASSLSGSFYEQY
.,.,TRBJ2-7,TRBV29-1,SVRGRSTYEQY
.,.,TRBJ2-2,TRBV24-1,ATGQAGELF
few,.,TRBJ2-1,TRBV11-1,ASSFAGASSYNEQF
many,.,TRBJ2-1,TRBV20-1,SAAIADSYNEQF
.,.,TRBJ2-3,TRBV2,ASSVSGDTQY
.,TRBD2,TRBJ2-5,TRBV4-2,ASSQDSEAGARGTQY
many,TRBD1,TRBJ1-1,TRBV20-1,SARTGLVTEAF
few,.,TRBJ1-6,TRBV28,ASSLGDGGSPLH
many,.,TRBJ2-2,TRBV11-2,ASSPVYGELF
.,.,.,TRBV11-2,ASSSGQFYEQF
.,TRBD1,TRBJ2-7,TRBV20-1,SAPRDRDYEQY
.,.,TRBJ2-6,TRBV6-1,ATTAAPPGANVLT
many,TRBD1,TRBJ1-1,TRBV6-1,ASRAGTGSADTEAF
few,.,TRBJ2-5,TRBV4-1,ASSQDEAAGLGGTQY
many,.,TRBJ1-1,TRBV18,ASSPKGAEAF
.,.,TRBJ2-5,TRBV7-9,ASSQSPRGLQETQY
.,.,TRBJ2-4,TRBV6-5,ASSYSAGRAKNIQY
.,.,TRBJ2-7,TRBV2,ASTLRDLPDEQY
few,.,TRBJ1-3,TRBV6-2/TRBV6-3,ASWLGGSGNTIY
many,TRBD1,TRBJ2-5,TRBV6-5,ASSYDRVSETQY
.,.,TRBJ2-1,TRBV30,ARGQEANEQF
.,TRBD2,TRBJ2-1,TRBV5-6,ASSSRLAGDNEQF
many,TRBD1,TRBJ1-1,TRBV5-1,ASSLEAGGAGTEAF
few,TRBD1,TRBJ2-2,TRBV20-1,SARQYRGAGELF
.,TRBD2,TRBJ2-1,TRBV3-1,ASSHFGGSSYNEQF
.,.,TRBJ2-6,TRBV11-2,ASRVPGSRSGANVLT
.,.,TRBJ1-1,TRBV5-1,ASSITAGTPLNTEAF
.,.,TRBJ2-2,TRBV18,ASSSGQLVRELF
many,TRBD2,TRBJ2-7,TRBV30,AYKRLAGIEQY
many,.,TRBJ1-5,TRBV3-1,ASSNGGNQPQH
.,.,TRBJ2-2,TRBV9,ASGKGLNTGELF
few,.,TRBJ2-7,TRBV14,ASTPRNDEAAYEQY
many,TRBD1,TRBJ2-1,TRBV28,ASSPSGQIWGNEQF
.,TRBD1,TRBJ2-7,TRBV6-1,ASRKSGGGSYEQY
few,.,TRBJ1-6,TRBV6-2/TRBV6-3,ASSRQFSSYNSPLH
.,.,TRBJ1-5,TRBV4-1,ASSQIQPQH